The present T cell receptor (beta chain) was sequenced within a study of blood T cells in healthy people across ages. The CDR3 runs 14 residues. CDR1 is MDHEN, CDR2 SYDVKM, per germline. With V trimmed by 6 bases and J by 3 bases, 6 bases remained unmatched. Drawing of peripheral blood yielded approximately 10 milliliters from each donor. Combining a sample-barcoded 5' primer with a J-beta primer mix, a second PCR ran for about 6 to 12 cycles. Any given sample supplied a minimum of 3 million CDR3-containing paired-end reads. MiXCR was run by TCRdb on the 5' RACE reads, yielding one entry per CDR3 protein. The data hold 650,000 to 700,000 distinct CDR3 sequences, with 45% to 60% observed a single time. This clonotype was counted ten times or more.

The specimen was blood. The TCR was taken from a woman older than 75 in good health. J is TRBJ2-7 and V is TRBV28, with TRBD1 matching over 9 bases. CDR3 residues: CASRKDRGRYEQYF. The CDR3 nucleotides read TGTGCCAGCAGGAAGGACAGGGGCCGCTACGAGCAGTACTTC. Drawing the rest from reference TRBV28 and TRBJ2-7, the complete variable domain is DVKVTQSSRYLVKRTGEKVFLECVQDMDHENMFWYRQDPGLGLRLIYFSYDVKMKEKGDIPEGYSVSREKKERFSLILESASTNQTSMYLCASRKDRGRYEQYFGPGTRLTVT.